Below, 30 T cell receptor beta chains from the same sample are listed, as sequenced in a study of cytomegalovirus exposure and HLA in healthy donors. Some clones are missing from TCRdb's copy, which holds only in-frame ones; the method was immunoSEQ multiplex PCR. Here the sample spans 150,000 to 200,000 clones, around 80% being singletons. Sequencing input: PBMCs. All receptors come from a woman aged 25 to 39 in good health and CMV-seropositive.

The chain couples TRBV25-1 to TRBJ2-5, with D hard to call. Germline CDR1 reads MGHDK; CDR2 reads SYGVNS. V was trimmed by 7 bases and J by 4 bases, leaving 16 bases between them. CDR3 length: 14 residues. CDR3 DNA: TGTGCCAGCATTTCGACGGCGCCGGGAGAGACCCAGTACTTC. Encoded protein: CASISTAPGETQYF.

The rearrangement links TRBV27 to TRBJ1-2; TRBD1 matches at 8 bases. Unmatched junction bases numbered 2, after V lost 6 bases and J lost 2 bases. The CDR3 sequence is 13 residues long. In germline, CDR1 is MNHEY, CDR2 SMNVEV (reference sequence). Written as DNA, the CDR3 is TGTGCCAGCAGGGGACAGGAGAACTATGGCTACACCTTC. Protein: CASRGQENYGYTF.

V is TRBV6-5 and J is TRBJ2-4; 8 nucleotides line up with TRBD2. Germline lookup yields CDR1 MNHEY and CDR2 SVGAGI. The CDR3 is 14 residues long. With V trimmed by 6 bases and J by 9 bases, 10 bases remained unmatched. The CDR3 DNA reads as TGTGCCAGCAGAGGGGGGCACAGCGGGAGCATTCAGTACTTC. Its protein product is CASRGGHSGSIQYF.

V and J are TRBV6-6 and TRBJ1-2; 8 bases are a match to TRBD1. The CDR3 contains 13 residues. Germline assignment: CDR1 MNHNY and CDR2 SVGAGI (reference sequence). V lost 4 bases to trimming and J lost 7 bases; unmatched junction nucleotides: 5. The CDR3 DNA follows: TGTGCCAGCAGTTCCGGACAGGGTGTTGGCTACACCTTC. As protein: CASSSGQGVGYTF.

Notes on this clone: An end of the junction differs from the germline gene, which may be a read error. The genes are TRBV2 and TRBJ1-2; D possibly corresponds to TRBD1 (5 bases). The length of the CDR3 is 14 residues. Germline V gene sequence: CDR1 SNHLY, CDR2 FYNNEI. The CDR3 reads CASTVTQEGFRGIF. In DNA, the CDR3 is TGTGCCAGCACAGTGACACAGGAGGGATTTCGTGGAATCTTC.

V is TRBV9 and J is TRBJ1-2; D is unclear. The V gene lost 3 bases and the J gene lost 5 bases, with 11 bases spanning the gap. Germline V gene sequence: CDR1 SGDLS, CDR2 YYNGEE. The CDR3 is 13 amino acids. The CDR3 loop reads CASSADTEYGYTF. In nucleotides, the CDR3 is TGTGCCAGCAGCGCCGATACAGAATATGGCTACACCTTC.

This clone was observed a handful of times. Within the sample, other DNA sequences also encode this same CDR3. The chain employs TRBV13 and TRBJ2-1; D possibly corresponds to TRBD2 (5 bases). Looked up from germline, CDR1 is PRHDT and CDR2 is FYEKMQ (reference sequence). The CDR3 consists of 14 residues. Trimming shortened V by 1 base and J by 1 base, and 5 bases separated the two germline ends. CDR3 sequence (DNA): TGTGCCAGCAGCTTAGCGGGGTCCTACAATGAGCAGTTCTTC. Amino acids: CASSLAGSYNEQFF. Full variable domain (outside the CDR3, taken from reference TRBV13 and TRBJ2-1): AAGVIQSPRHLIKEKRETATLKCYPIPRHDTVYWYQQGPGQDPQFLISFYEKMQSDKGSIPDRFSAQQFSDYHSELNMSSLELGDSALYFCASSLAGSYNEQFFGPGTRLTVL.

The J gene is TRBJ2-7, the V gene TRBV4-2; 12 bases are shared with TRBD2. Germline V gives CDR1 LGHNA, CDR2 YNFKEQ. This CDR3 has 18 residues. The V and J ends lost 6 bases and 3 bases, in that order; junction bases with no gene match: 15. The chain's CDR3 is CASRDTSGRPISNYEQYF. The CDR3 nucleotides read TGTGCCAGCAGGGACACTAGCGGGAGGCCAATTTCCAACTACGAGCAGTACTTC.

The V and J genes are TRBV4-1 and TRBJ1-2; D gene unclear. V lost 0 bases and J lost 0, with 14 bases in between. This CDR3 spans 17 amino acids. Germline assignment: CDR1 MGHRA and CDR2 YSYEKL. CDR3 protein: CASSQDPGFSTNYGYTF. The CDR3 DNA sequence: TGCGCCAGCAGCCAAGATCCGGGATTTTCCACTAACTATGGCTACACCTTC.

The gene calls are TRBV6-1 and TRBJ1-2; unclear D gene. This CDR3 comprises 14 residues. Germline CDR1 MNHNS, CDR2 SASEGT. Trimming pared 0 bases from V and 4 bases from J, leaving 9 bases between. The CDR3 loop reads CASSEAPISYGYTF. As DNA, the CDR3 is TGTGCCAGCAGTGAAGCCCCCATTTCCTATGGCTACACCTTC.

This rearrangement joins TRBV6-1 to TRBJ2-1, with 9 bases lining up with TRBD1. The germline V gene has CDR1 MNHNS and CDR2 SASEGT. With V trimmed by 1 base and J by 8 bases, 6 bases remained unmatched. The CDR3 has 15 amino acids. CDR3 sequence reads: CASSEGWTGDDEQFF. DNA of the CDR3: TGTGCCAGCAGTGAAGGGTGGACAGGGGACGATGAGCAGTTCTTC.

The chain links TRBV5-1 to TRBJ1-5; D remains unclear. Germline V gives CDR1 SGHRS, CDR2 YFSETQ. The CDR3 has 15 amino acids. V was shortened by 4 bases and J by 6 bases, with 17 bases between the two germline ends. The CDR3 DNA follows: TGCGCCAGCAGCCCCACAGTAGGTCCCCGTCAGCCCCAGCATTTT. Protein: CASSPTVGPRQPQHF.

This chain links TRBV25-1 with TRBJ2-1; possible D gene TRBD1, 6 bases. The germline V gene encodes CDR1 MGHDK and CDR2 SYGVNS. Trimming removed 4 bases from V and 7 bases from J, with 11 bases in between. CDR3 length equals 13 residues. In nucleotides, the CDR3 is TGTGCCAGCAGTGGACAGGAAAGGAATGAGCAGTTCTTC. It encodes CASSGQERNEQFF.

The chain links TRBV7-6 to TRBJ2-7; 9 nucleotides align to TRBD2. The CDR3 covers 16 residues. Germline values: CDR1 SGHVS, CDR2 FNYEAQ. V lost 1 base, J lost 2 bases, and 6 bases stayed unmatched. The CDR3 is CASSLGAAGGPYEQYF. The CDR3 bases are TGTGCCAGCAGCTTAGGTGCCGCGGGAGGGCCCTACGAGCAGTACTTC.

V is TRBV29-1 and J is TRBJ1-2; no firm D call. The length of the CDR3 is 14 residues. V lost 6 bases to trimming and J lost 0 bases, with 14 bases between them. In germline, CDR1 is SQVTM, CDR2 ANQGSEA. DNA of the CDR3: TGCAGCGTCCAAGAGGCCGCTACTAACTATGGCTACACCTTC. It encodes CSVQEAATNYGYTF. Supplemented by reference TRBV29-1 and TRBJ1-2, the full variable domain reads SAVISQKPSRDICQRGTSLTIQCQVDSQVTMMFWYRQQPGQSLTLIATANQGSEATYESGFVIDKFPISRPNLTFSTLTVSNMSPEDSSIYLCSVQEAATNYGYTFGSGTRLTVV.

This chain links TRBV5-1 with TRBJ2-3; TRBD2 agrees at 7 bases. V gave up 0 bases and J gave up 5 bases; unmatched junction bases: 6. This CDR3 comprises 15 residues. Germline V lookup: CDR1 SGHRS, CDR2 YFSETQ. The CDR3 protein is CASSLDAGVGDTQYF. In nucleotides, the CDR3 is TGCGCCAGCAGCTTGGATGCGGGAGTGGGAGATACGCAGTATTTT.

The chain joins TRBV29-1 to TRBJ2-2, with 7 bases fitting TRBD1. With 7 bases clipped from V and 0 bases from J, the junction kept 2 bases outside the gene matches. This CDR3 is 13 amino acids long. Germline V lookup: CDR1 SQVTM, CDR2 ANQGSEA. The CDR3 region is CSAGQSNTGELFF. The CDR3 DNA reads as TGCAGCGCGGGACAGTCGAACACCGGGGAGCTGTTTTTT.

The J gene is TRBJ1-1, the V gene TRBV2; the D gene is possibly TRBD1 (5 bases). This CDR3 region has 12 residues. Germline V CDR1 and CDR2: SNHLY, FYNNEI. With 6 bases removed from V and 4 bases from J, the gap between germline ends came to 9 bases. CDR3 sequence: CASSPTGTEAFF. In DNA form, the CDR3 reads TGTGCCAGCAGCCCTACAGGCACTGAAGCTTTCTTT. The whole variable domain, filled in from reference TRBV2 and TRBJ1-1, reads EPEVTQTPSHQVTQMGQEVILRCVPISNHLYFYWYRQILGQKVEFLVSFYNNEISEKSEIFDDQFSVERPDGSNFTLKIRSTKLEDSAMYFCASSPTGTEAFFGQGTRLTVV.

The chain employs TRBV7-6 and TRBJ2-1; possible D gene TRBD2, 6 bases. Looked up from germline, CDR1 is SGHVS and CDR2 is FNYEAQ. This CDR3 comprises 14 residues. V was clipped by 0 bases and J by 6 bases, with 9 bases between them. The CDR3 sequence: CASSLAGGPNEQFF. As DNA, the CDR3 is TGTGCCAGCAGCTTAGCGGGAGGCCCCAATGAGCAGTTCTTC.

The chain couples TRBV29-1 to TRBJ2-7; TRBD2 agrees at 7 bases. Germline CDR1 reads SQVTM; CDR2 reads ANQGSEA. V dropped 4 bases and J dropped 2; count of bases not matched to a gene: 2. The CDR3 contains 12 residues. CDR3 protein: CSVAAGAYEQYF. In DNA form, the CDR3 reads TGCAGCGTTGCCGCGGGGGCCTACGAGCAGTACTTC.

This clone came up a few times. The chain recombines TRBV28 with TRBJ1-2, with 7 bases fitting TRBD1. The CDR3 covers 12 residues. Per germline, CDR1 MDHEN and CDR2 SYDVKM. The V gene end was trimmed by 5 bases and the J gene end by 9 bases; junction bases not matched to a gene: 6. This CDR3 reads CASSPRQGRYTF. The DNA for the CDR3 is TGTGCCAGCAGTCCTCGACAGGGCCGCTACACCTTC.

V is TRBV5-1 and J is TRBJ1-1; 9 bases are a match to TRBD1. The CDR3 is 13 residues long. The J segment lost 8 bases and the V segment lost 4 bases, leaving 6 bases of the junction unmatched. Germline loops: CDR1 SGHRS, CDR2 YFSETQ. The CDR3 here is CASSKDRGGEAFF. CDR3 coding DNA: TGCGCCAGCAGCAAGGACAGGGGCGGGGAAGCTTTCTTT.

The chain is built from TRBV4-1 and TRBJ2-3; D is unresolved. CDR3 length equals 15 residues. V lost 0 bases to trimming and J lost 2 bases, with 9 bases between them. Germline V lookup: CDR1 MGHRA, CDR2 YSYEKL. The CDR3 is CASSQDRSVTDTQYF. CDR3 DNA: TGCGCCAGCAGCCAAGATCGGAGTGTCACAGATACGCAGTATTTT.

The chain employs TRBV7-2 and TRBJ1-2; 7 bases align to TRBD1. Germline V lookup: CDR1 SGHTA, CDR2 FQGNSA. V lost 5 bases, J lost 10 bases, and 7 bases stayed unmatched. This CDR3 is built from 12 residues. The CDR3 sequence: CASSRTGEAYTF. The CDR3 DNA reads TGTGCCAGCAGCCGGACAGGAGAGGCCTACACCTTC.

A word on this clone: A junction boundary mismatches the germline segment, possibly from a read error. This rearrangement joins TRBV7-7 to TRBJ2-1, with 7 bases identical to TRBD1. This CDR3 has 14 amino acids. Per germline, CDR1 SSHAT and CDR2 FNYEAQ (reference sequence). In nucleotides, the CDR3 is TGTGCTAGCAGCCCACCAGGGGGATACAATGAGCAGTTCTTC. The encoded protein is CASSPPGGYNEQFF.

The chain has TRBV4-2 and TRBJ2-2; 7 nucleotides align to TRBD2. Germline values: CDR1 LGHNA, CDR2 YNFKEQ. The length of the CDR3 is 17 residues. V lost 4 bases and J lost 3; bases outside the gene matches: 11. Written as DNA, the CDR3 is TGTGCCAGCAGCCCAGCGGCATCGGGGGGAGACACCGGGGAGCTGTTTTTT. It is translated as CASSPAASGGDTGELFF.

V is TRBV4-1 and J is TRBJ1-1; TRBD1 is a possible D gene (6 bases). Looked up from germline, CDR1 is MGHRA and CDR2 is YSYEKL. V lost 5 bases, J lost 2 bases, and 15 bases lay in between. This CDR3 is built from 15 residues. The CDR3 DNA reads TGCGCCAGCAGCGTGTTTCGGGACACTAACACTGAAGCTTTCTTT. Translation: CASSVFRDTNTEAFF.

The chain recombines TRBV7-2 with TRBJ2-1, with D possibly TRBD2 on 5 matching bases. Germline V gene lookup returns CDR1 SGHTA and CDR2 FQGNSA. CDR3 length: 16 amino acids. V was pared by 0 bases and J by 8 bases, with 17 bases between. The CDR3 DNA reads TGTGCCAGCAGCTTAGCGGGGTGGGAGAGTCGATATGAGCAGTTCTTC. This encodes CASSLAGWESRYEQFF.

The rearrangement links TRBV11-2 to TRBJ2-1; unclear D gene. This CDR3 is built from 14 residues. V lost 5 bases and J 2 bases, leaving 10 bases between the germline ends. Per germline, CDR1 SGHAT and CDR2 FQNNGV. CDR3 sequence reads: CASSQDGAYNEQFF. For the CDR3, the DNA is TGTGCCAGCAGCCAAGACGGAGCCTACAATGAGCAGTTCTTC.

The chain has TRBV5-4 and TRBJ2-1; D gene unclear. The V gene's germline CDR1 is SGHNT and CDR2 YYREEE (reference sequence). The CDR3 length is 14 residues. V lost 7 bases and J 8 bases, leaving 19 bases between the germline ends. CDR3 coding DNA: TGTGCCAGCCACATCTTAAAGACTTCCGATGAGCAGTTCTTC. It translates to CASHILKTSDEQFF.